This is a list of T cell receptor beta chains from one sample in a study of beta chain features in type 1 diabetes. The assay was immunoSEQ multiplex PCR, and TCRdb's table has in-frame clones only and misses some. The data show tens of thousands of clones, 30% to 40% seen once. The specimen sequenced was stem cell memory CD4+ T cells from blood. These receptors were obtained from a woman aged 18-29 years in good health. Both conserved end residues are part of each CDR3. The D gene is left open where the match is weak. Size tells how often a clone was seen (once, few, many) or the class of an expanded clone, and some rows leave it out.

v_call	clone_size	j_call	d_call	cdr3_nt	cdr3_aa
TRBV6-6	few	TRBJ1-1	.	TGTGCCAGCAGTATGTGGACAGATGAAGCTTTCTTT	CASSMWTDEAFF
TRBV4-2	.	TRBJ1-5	TRBD1	TGTGCCAGCAGCCCCGGGACAGGGGACCAGCCCCAGCATTTT	CASSPGTGDQPQHF
TRBV19	few	TRBJ2-1	TRBD2	TGTGCCAGTAGAACTAGCGGGAGTAGGTATGAGCAGTTCTTC	CASRTSGSRYEQFF
TRBV5-1	.	TRBJ2-5	TRBD2	TGCGCCAGCAGCCCCGGGGCCGCGGGAGAGTTAGAGACCCAGTACTTC	CASSPGAAGELETQYF
TRBV18	.	TRBJ2-1	.	TGTGCCAGCTCACCAGAGCGGAATGAGCAGTTCTTC	CASSPERNEQFF
TRBV4-2	few	TRBJ2-1	.	TGTGCCAGCAGCCAAGATATCGGGACAACGGCCTACAATGAGCAGTTCTTC	CASSQDIGTTAYNEQFF
TRBV7-9	few	TRBJ2-7	.	TGTGCCAGCAGCTTAGAAGACAAGGGGGAGTACTTC	CASSLEDKGEYF
TRBV27	few	TRBJ2-2	.	TGTGCCAGCAGCGGACTGAGAAACACCGGGGAGCTGTTTTTT	CASSGLRNTGELFF
TRBV7-2	.	TRBJ2-7	.	TGTGCCAGCAGCTTAGACAGGACGGGCTACGAGCAGTACTTC	CASSLDRTGYEQYF
TRBV5-1	.	TRBJ2-5	TRBD2	TGCGCCAGCAGCTTCGGAGCGGGAGTGAGAGAGACCCAGTACTTC	CASSFGAGVRETQYF
TRBV5-4	few	TRBJ2-2	TRBD1	TGTGCCAGCAGCCCCGGACAGGGAAAAACCGGGGAGCTGTTTTTT	CASSPGQGKTGELFF
TRBV6-6	.	TRBJ2-7	.	TGTGCCAGCATGCGGGACAGTCCCTACGAGCAGTACTTC	CASMRDSPYEQYF
TRBV9	.	TRBJ2-3	TRBD1	TGTGCCAGCAGCGTGTCTAGCGGACAGGGGGTAGATACGCAGTATTTT	CASSVSSGQGVDTQYF
TRBV7-2	few	TRBJ1-2	.	TGTGCCAGCAGTCCCAGGTTGGCGGGTCGAGGCTACACCTTC	CASSPRLAGRGYTF
TRBV5-1	once	TRBJ1-2	TRBD1	TGCGCCAGCAGCTTGCAGGGGGACAACTATGGCTACACCTTC	CASSLQGDNYGYTF
TRBV6-6	.	TRBJ1-2	.	TGTGCCAGCAGTTACTCGTCAGGGAAGGGGTATGGCTACACCTTC	CASSYSSGKGYGYTF
TRBV11-2	.	TRBJ1-1	.	TGTGCCAGCAGCTTAATGGGGGCCGACGCTTTCTTT	CASSLMGADAFF
TRBV20-1	.	TRBJ1-6	.	TGCAGTGCTAGAGATTCGGTTACCCTCCACTTT	CSARDSVTLHF
TRBV5-7	.	TRBJ2-7	.	TGTGCCAGCAGCGGGGGGGACAGGCTTTCCTACGAGCAGTACTTC	CASSGGDRLSYEQYF
TRBV18	.	TRBJ1-1	.	TGTGCCAGCTCACCTCAGGGAGGCGAAGCTTTCTTT	CASSPQGGEAFF
TRBV13	few	TRBJ2-7	TRBD2	TGTGCCAGCAGCCGGACTAGCGGGAGTGCCTACGAGCAGTACTTC	CASSRTSGSAYEQYF
TRBV7-9	few	TRBJ2-2	TRBD1	TGTGCCAGCAGCACAGGGGGAACCGGGGAGCTGTTTTTT	CASSTGGTGELFF
TRBV7-9	few	TRBJ1-5	.	TGTGCCAGCAGCTTTATAGAGGGTCAGCCCCAGCATTTT	CASSFIEGQPQHF
TRBV10-3	.	TRBJ2-5	TRBD1	TGTGCCATCAGTTTGGGACAGGGACAAGAGACCCAGTACTTC	CAISLGQGQETQYF
TRBV2	few	TRBJ2-5	TRBD2	TGTGCCAGCAGTGTGGGCGGGGGGCACCAAGAGACCCAGTACTTC	CASSVGGGHQETQYF
TRBV7-8	.	TRBJ1-2	.	TGTGCCAGCAGCTTAGGTGGGTCAGGGGTCGAGAATGGCTACACCTTC	CASSLGGSGVENGYTF
TRBV30	.	TRBJ1-2	.	TGTGCCTGGAGTTCCGGAGGCGGCTACACCTTC	CAWSSGGGYTF
TRBV30	.	TRBJ1-2	.	TGTGCCACTGGATATGGAGGTTTAAGCGGCTACACCTTC	CATGYGGLSGYTF
TRBV18	.	TRBJ1-5	TRBD1	TGTGCCAGCTCTCAAAGGACAGGGGATAGCAATCAGCCCCAGCATTTT	CASSQRTGDSNQPQHF
TRBV5-1	.	TRBJ2-6	.	TGCGCCAGCAGCTTACTCGAGGACTCTGGGGCCAACGTCCTGACTTTC	CASSLLEDSGANVLTF
TRBV11-3	.	TRBJ2-2	TRBD2	TGTGCCAGCAGCCCGGGACTAGTAGCCGCCGGGGAGCTGTTTTTT	CASSPGLVAAGELFF
TRBV30	.	TRBJ2-1	TRBD1	TGTGCCTGGAGTGTGACAGGGAGCTCCTACAATGAGCAGTTCTTC	CAWSVTGSSYNEQFF
TRBV30	.	TRBJ1-1	.	TGTGCCTGGAGAGTCAGTATGAACACTGAAGCTTTCTTT	CAWRVSMNTEAFF
TRBV6-1	.	TRBJ2-3	.	TGTGCCAGCAACAATGGAGGGGCTAGCACAGATACGCAGTATTTT	CASNNGGASTDTQYF
TRBV7-9	.	TRBJ1-4	.	TGTGCCAGCAGCCCAGGGGAGACTAATGAAAAACTGTTTTTT	CASSPGETNEKLFF
TRBV5-6	.	TRBJ1-1	.	TGTGCCAGCACCCGACGGGGGGGCACTGAAGCTTTCTTT	CASTRRGGTEAFF
TRBV6-6	few	TRBJ1-2	.	TGTGCCAGCATCAAGCGGGGTCCCTGGGACGGCTACACCTTC	CASIKRGPWDGYTF
TRBV2	few	TRBJ1-2	.	TGTGCCAGCAGGGGTGACGGGACACTGTATGGCTACACCTTC	CASRGDGTLYGYTF
TRBV2	.	TRBJ2-2	.	TGTGCCAGCAGGACTGGCGGGACGGCCAACACCGGGGAGCTGTTTTTT	CASRTGGTANTGELFF
TRBV25-1	.	TRBJ2-7	TRBD1	TGTGCCAGCAGTGGAGGACAGGGGGCGATTTACGAGCAGTACTTC	CASSGGQGAIYEQYF